This T cell receptor beta chain appears in the sequencing data of a study of ipilimumab plus nivolumab after autologous stem cell transplantation. Study-level background: The DLBCL group included primary refractory and relapsed cases. Overall study findings and caveats: The authors say TCR, Treg and microbiome findings warrant further study.

CDR1 is SGHNT, CDR2 YYREEE, per germline (reference sequence). Trimming removed 4 bases from V and 6 bases from J, with 14 bases in between. This CDR3 has 14 residues. With respect to this clone: Antigen: not known.

Patients got ipilimumab 1 mg/kg beginning 14 to 28 days post-transplant. Dosing: nivolumab 3 mg/kg IV, weeks 1, 4, 7, 10, then every two weeks to week 26. Measured with immunoSEQ multiplex PCR; TCRdb has only the in-frame clones, and not every one. Of tens of thousands of clones in the sample, around 80% were seen once. J is TRBJ2-1 and V is TRBV5-4, with a weak D call TRBD2 (6 bases). This sequence was found in a male donor with diffuse large B-cell lymphoma. The sample here was PBMCs, taken in a trial of ipilimumab plus nivolumab as post-transplant consolidation. The CDR3 DNA follows: TGTGCCAGCAGCCCGAACTATAGCGGCAATGAGCAGTTCTTC. Its translation is CASSPNYSGNEQFF.